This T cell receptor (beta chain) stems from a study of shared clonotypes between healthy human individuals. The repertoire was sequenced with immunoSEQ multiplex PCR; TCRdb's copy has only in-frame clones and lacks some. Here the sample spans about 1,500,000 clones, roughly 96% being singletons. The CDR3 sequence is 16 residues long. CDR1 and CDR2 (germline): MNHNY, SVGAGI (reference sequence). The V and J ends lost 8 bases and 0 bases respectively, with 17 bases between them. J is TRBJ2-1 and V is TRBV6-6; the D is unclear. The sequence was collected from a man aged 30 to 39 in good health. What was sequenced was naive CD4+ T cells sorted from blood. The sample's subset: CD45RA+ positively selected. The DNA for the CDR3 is TGTGCCAGCCGACCACGGGCACAAGGCTCCTACAATGAGCAGTTCTTC. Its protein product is CASRPRAQGSYNEQFF.